Listed here are 11 T cell receptor beta chains from one sample, sequenced in a study of T-cell memory formation after mild COVID-19. TCRdb re-analysed the 5' RACE reads in MiXCR, keeping a single row per CDR3 protein. This sample yields approximately 100,000 distinct CDR3 sequences, of which over 15% are seen a single time; 25% to 30% belongs to the top ten. The sequenced sample consisted of PBMCs or a T cell subset sorted from them (not recorded which). Every receptor here comes from an adult woman who had mild COVID-19 (a few samples of this study predate the infection). Cell type and time point are not known.

This clonotype has only a few counts. The gene calls are TRBV27 and TRBJ2-5; tentatively, D is TRBD2 (5 bases). The germline V gene has CDR1 MNHEY and CDR2 SMNVEV (reference sequence). The CDR3 is 15 amino acids. The V end lost 5 bases, the J end lost 3 bases, and 16 bases lay between the germline ends. CDR3 bases: TGTGCCAGCAGTCCCGGGGATCTAGTAGAAGAGACCCAGTACTTC. This encodes CASSPGDLVEETQYF.

This clonotype showed up just a few times. The chain couples TRBV20-1 to TRBJ2-1, with TRBD2 matching over 7 bases. This CDR3 has 18 residues. Trimming removed 0 bases from V and 7 bases from J; junction bases left unmatched: 18. The germline gives CDR1 DFQATT, CDR2 SNEGSKA (reference sequence). The CDR3 reads CSARDQWEGPRYGNEQFF. CDR3 coding DNA: TGCAGTGCTAGAGATCAGTGGGAGGGCCCTCGGTATGGTAATGAGCAGTTCTTC.

This clonotype has more than one count but fewer than ten. The chain employs TRBV6-5 and TRBJ1-1; tentatively, D is TRBD1 (5 bases). The germline CDR1 and CDR2 sequences are MNHEY and SVGAGI. The CDR3 totals 12 residues. Trimming pared 6 bases from V and 2 bases from J, leaving 7 bases between. The CDR3 is CASRTANTEAFF. The CDR3 nucleotides are TGTGCCAGCAGGACAGCTAACACTGAAGCTTTCTTT.

J is TRBJ1-1 and V is TRBV6-4, with D perhaps matching TRBD1 (5 bases). The CDR3 consists of 14 residues. The V end was cut by 2 bases, the J end by 5 bases, with 12 bases between. CDR1 and CDR2 (germline): MRHNA, SNTAGT. This CDR3 is CASSDRGPGTEAFF. CDR3 sequence (DNA): TGTGCCAGCAGTGACAGGGGACCTGGGACTGAAGCTTTCTTT.

The chain has TRBV7-9 and TRBJ2-1; D gene ambiguous. Germline V gene sequence: CDR1 SEHNR, CDR2 FQNEAQ (reference sequence). V lost 8 bases, J lost 6 bases, and 17 bases lay in between. The CDR3 sequence is 14 residues long. The CDR3 region has the DNA TGTGCCAGCGGAATTGTGGAGAGAATCAATGAGCAGTTCTTC. Encoded protein: CASGIVERINEQFF.

The V gene is TRBV5-6, the J gene TRBJ2-1; 8 bases line up with TRBD1. Per germline, CDR1 SGHDT and CDR2 YYEEEE. This CDR3 has 15 residues. V trimming: 9 bases; J trimming: 7 bases; junction bases outside the gene matches: 15. DNA of the CDR3: TGTGCCACCCAACCCTTACAGGGGGTAGGTAATGAGCAGTTCTTC. Protein product: CATQPLQGVGNEQFF.

This sequence joins TRBV2 and TRBJ2-3, with D unresolved. Deletions cut 3 bases from V and 2 bases from J, with 15 bases between. The V gene's germline CDR1 is SNHLY and CDR2 FYNNEI. The CDR3 spans 16 residues. CDR3 residues: CASSEFGQVNTDTQYF. In DNA form, the CDR3 reads TGTGCCAGCAGTGAGTTTGGCCAGGTTAACACAGATACGCAGTATTTT.

The CDR3 region is CASSPGLTTNEKLFF. For the CDR3, the DNA is TGCGCCAGCAGCCCCGGCTTAACAACTAATGAAAAACTGTTTTTT. V gene TRBV4-1 combines with J gene TRBJ1-4; D gene unclear. V lost 4 bases and J 0 bases, leaving 9 bases between the germline ends. The CDR3 consists of 15 residues. From germline, CDR1 is MGHRA and CDR2 YSYEKL.

V is TRBV10-3 and J is TRBJ2-5; 7 nucleotides line up with TRBD2. This CDR3 spans 16 amino acids. Looked up from germline, CDR1 is ENHRY and CDR2 is SYGVKD. With V trimmed by 0 bases and J by 5 bases, 9 bases remained unmatched. For the CDR3, the DNA is TGTGCCATCAGTGAGTCTGGCGGGGGACCGGAGGAGACCCAGTACTTC. This codes for CAISESGGGPEETQYF.

The chain combines TRBV6-6 with TRBJ1-1; tentative D call: TRBD1 (6 bases). The CDR3 has 16 amino acids. V lost 0 bases and J lost 0, with 11 bases in between. Germline V lookup: CDR1 MNHNY, CDR2 SVGAGI (reference sequence). CDR3 residues: CASSYSGGDMNTEAFF. The CDR3 coding sequence is TGTGCCAGCAGTTACTCGGGGGGCGATATGAACACTGAAGCTTTCTTT.

This clonotype has only a few counts. V usage is TRBV11-2 and J usage is TRBJ2-1, with D hard to call. The germline gives CDR1 SGHAT, CDR2 FQNNGV. V lost 5 bases to trimming and J lost 3 bases, with 8 bases between them. The CDR3 runs 13 residues. The CDR3 DNA follows: TGTGCCAGCAGCCACCCCCTCTACAATGAGCAGTTCTTC. Its protein is CASSHPLYNEQFF.